This entry lists 28 T cell receptor beta chains sequenced from one sample in a study of T cells in Graves' hyperthyroidism and ophthalmopathy. TCR beta CDR3 sequences were amplified from RNA transcripts. HTBI primers were employed in a first-round RT-PCR of the TCR CDR3. MiXCR, run by TCRdb on the multiplex PCR reads, gives a single entry per CDR3 protein. Of under 650,000 distinct CDR3 sequences detected, 15% to 20% appear once; the ten largest clones hold around 3.9%. The sample consisted of blood. The receptors were gathered from a woman aged 25 to 39 with Graves' hyperthyroidism.

There are many counts of this clonotype. V and J are TRBV4-1 and TRBJ2-7; TRBD2 might be the D (5 bases). The germline gives CDR1 MGHRA, CDR2 YSYEKL. The CDR3 runs to 16 residues. Trimming pared 3 bases from V and 5 bases from J, leaving 20 bases between. Here the CDR3 reads CASSQGDTYSLHEQYF. CDR3 coding DNA: TGCGCCAGCAGCCAGGGAGACACGTACAGTCTCCACGAGCAGTACTTC.

The chain recombines TRBV27 with TRBJ2-7; 7 bases fit TRBD2. Germline CDR1 MNHEY, CDR2 SMNVEV (reference sequence). The CDR3 spans 15 residues. J was trimmed by 2 bases and V by 3 bases; bases with no gene match: 7. The CDR3 DNA is TGTGCCAGCAGTTTTAGGAGAGCGGGACCCTACGAGCAGTACTTC. It encodes CASSFRRAGPYEQYF.

This clonotype appeared many times. The rearrangement joins TRBV28 to TRBJ2-7; D gene unclear. This CDR3 contains 12 residues. V gave up 2 bases and J gave up 5 bases, with 7 bases separating them. Per the germline V gene, CDR1 is MDHEN and CDR2 is SYDVKM. CDR3 DNA: TGTGCCAGCAGTTTACAGGAAAACGAGCAGTACTTC. It specifies CASSLQENEQYF.

This clonotype showed up many times. The chain couples TRBV15 to TRBJ2-7; TRBD1 matches at 7 bases. From germline, CDR1 is LNHNV and CDR2 YYDKDF (reference sequence). The CDR3 contains 14 residues. The J segment lost 2 bases and the V segment lost 1 base, leaving 2 bases of the junction unmatched. The CDR3 DNA sequence: TGTGCCACCAGCAGAGTGGGGACAGCCTACGAGCAGTACTTC. This sequence encodes CATSRVGTAYEQYF.

This rearrangement joins TRBV20-1 to TRBJ2-1; D unresolved. Germline-derived CDR1 and CDR2 are DFQATT and SNEGSKA (reference sequence). Deletions cut 1 base from V and 7 bases from J, with 17 bases between. The CDR3 loop spans 15 amino acids. CDR3 sequence: CSARAPPPTGNEQFF. The CDR3 nucleotides read TGCAGTGCTAGAGCTCCACCCCCAACTGGGAATGAGCAGTTCTTC.

This chain uses TRBV18 with TRBJ2-3; D uncertain. From germline, CDR1 is KGHSH and CDR2 LQKENI. The CDR3 covers 15 residues. V was shortened by 0 bases and J by 5 bases, with 12 bases between the two germline ends. The CDR3, as DNA: TGTGCCAGCTCACCACCGGGTGGGTTGGGAGATACGCAGTATTTT. It specifies CASSPPGGLGDTQYF.

Turning to this clonotype: A much larger clone differs from this one at a single base, so this may be a read error. This CDR3 reads CTSSLWRTGGGAFF. The CDR3 nucleotides read TGTACCAGCAGCTTATGGCGGACAGGGGGGGGGGCTTTCTTT. The chain is built from TRBV28 and TRBJ1-1, with TRBD1 matching 10 bases. Germline CDR1 MDHEN, CDR2 SYDVKM. CDR3 length equals 14 residues.

This clonotype was observed a few times. This chain joins TRBV3-1 and TRBJ2-4; 8 bases map to TRBD2. The CDR3 is 14 amino acids. CDR1 and CDR2 (germline): LGHDT, YNNKEL (reference sequence). V was clipped by 2 bases and J by 6 bases; unmatched bases: 3. The chain's CDR3 is CASSQPSGLNIQYF. CDR3 sequence (DNA): TGTGCCAGCAGCCAACCTAGCGGGCTAAACATTCAGTACTTC. Full variable domain (missing parts from reference TRBV3-1 and TRBJ2-4): DTAVSQTPKYLVTQMGNDKSIKCEQNLGHDTMYWYKQDSKKFLKIMFSYNNKELIINETVPNRFSPKSPDKAHLNLHINSLELGDSAVYFCASSQPSGLNIQYFGAGTRLSVL.

This clonotype was recorded at least ten times. V usage is TRBV7-2 and J usage is TRBJ2-5; D ambiguous. The V end was cut by 4 bases, the J end by 3 bases, with 9 bases between. CDR1 is SGHTA and CDR2 is FQGNSA in the germline V gene. This CDR3 has 13 amino acids. The CDR3, as DNA: TGTGCCAGCAGCTCCACCATTAAAGAGACCCAGTACTTC. Protein product: CASSSTIKETQYF.

This clonotype was detected ten times or more. The rearrangement links TRBV2 to TRBJ2-5; 11 bases align to TRBD2. Germline V gene sequence: CDR1 SNHLY, CDR2 FYNNEI. Losses at the gene ends were 5 bases for V and 3 bases for J; bases not matched to a gene: 8. This CDR3 region has 16 residues. The CDR3 nucleotides read TGTGCCAGCAGTTTAGAGCTAGCGGGAGGAGAAGAGACCCAGTACTTC. Amino acids: CASSLELAGGEETQYF.

This clonotype was seen ten or more times. The chain joins TRBV7-2 to TRBJ2-7, with TRBD1 identical over 11 bases. This CDR3 is built from 14 residues. The V gene end was trimmed by 1 base and the J gene end by 6 bases; junction bases not matched to a gene: 2. Germline V gene sequence: CDR1 SGHTA, CDR2 FQGNSA. The CDR3 here is CASSLGTGGGEQYF. CDR3 coding DNA: TGTGCCAGCAGCTTAGGGACAGGGGGCGGCGAGCAGTACTTC.

In its sample, this clonotype was seen a few times. For the CDR3, the DNA is TGCAGTGCTAGAAGACAAGGGAATTCACCCCTCCACTTT. Residues: CSARRQGNSPLHF. The genes are TRBV20-1 and TRBJ1-6; no clear D gene. There are 13 residues in the CDR3. Germline loops: CDR1 DFQATT, CDR2 SNEGSKA (reference sequence). V gave up 2 bases and J gave up 7 bases, with 9 bases separating them.

This clonotype was observed at least ten times. The chain couples TRBV28 to TRBJ1-5, with a possible D match to TRBD1 (5 bases). V lost 7 bases and J 3 bases, leaving 10 bases between the germline ends. The germline CDR1 and CDR2 sequences are MDHEN and SYDVKM. The CDR3 has 13 amino acids. This CDR3 reads CASIRDSNQPQHF. The DNA for the CDR3 is TGTGCCAGCATAAGGGACTCCAATCAGCCCCAGCATTTT.

V usage is TRBV5-1 and J usage is TRBJ2-4; 9 bases align to TRBD1. The V gene's germline CDR1 is SGHRS and CDR2 YFSETQ. J gave up 6 bases and V 5 bases, and 12 bases lay outside the gene matches. The CDR3 loop spans 16 amino acids. The CDR3 loop is CASSVITGTGRNIQYF. The CDR3, as DNA: TGCGCCAGCAGTGTGATCACCGGGACAGGGAGAAACATTCAGTACTTC.

The CDR3: CAWQGRTGVNYGYTF. The CDR3 nucleotides read TGTGCCTGGCAAGGAAGGACAGGGGTTAACTATGGCTACACCTTC. The rearrangement joins TRBV30 to TRBJ1-2; TRBD1 matches 9 bases. V trimming: 5 bases; J trimming: 1 base; junction bases outside the gene matches: 8. Germline CDR1 is GTSNPN and CDR2 is SVGIG (reference sequence). The CDR3 runs 15 residues.

This clonotype was seen ten or more times. The rearrangement joins TRBV2 to TRBJ2-1; no clear D. The CDR3 length is 14 residues. The V gene's germline CDR1 is SNHLY and CDR2 FYNNEI. V was shortened by 3 bases and J by 0 bases, with 6 bases between the two germline ends. The CDR3 loop reads CASSDSSSYNEQFF. The CDR3 DNA follows: TGTGCCAGCAGTGACTCGAGCTCCTACAATGAGCAGTTCTTC.

The table lists this clonotype with a few counts. This sequence joins TRBV5-1 and TRBJ1-1; D is uncertain. Germline V lookup: CDR1 SGHRS, CDR2 YFSETQ. This CDR3 is 13 amino acids long. V was pared by 2 bases and J by 7 bases, with 12 bases between. CDR3 DNA sequence: TGCGCCAGCAGCTTACGTTCGGCCAATGAAGCTTTCTTT. It specifies CASSLRSANEAFF.

This clonotype was recorded at least ten times. The genes are TRBV7-9 and TRBJ1-1; D remains unclear. This CDR3 has 12 amino acids. Germline V gene lookup returns CDR1 SEHNR and CDR2 FQNEAQ (reference sequence). Deletions cut 1 base from V and 10 bases from J, with 10 bases between. The CDR3 protein is CASSLVPPTAFF. As DNA, the CDR3 is TGTGCCAGCAGCTTAGTACCCCCGACAGCTTTCTTT. Together with reference TRBV7-9 and TRBJ1-1, the CDR3 gives the full variable domain: DTGVSQNPRHKITKRGQNVTFRCDPISEHNRLYWYRQTLGQGPEFLTYFQNEAQLEKSRLLSDRFSAERPKGSFSTLEIQRTEQGDSAMYLCASSLVPPTAFFGQGTRLTVV.

This clonotype was found a few times. V gene TRBV15 combines with J gene TRBJ2-4, with 9 bases lining up with TRBD2. Unmatched junction bases numbered 4, after V lost 0 bases and J lost 7 bases. Germline V CDR1 and CDR2: LNHNV, YYDKDF (reference sequence). This CDR3 is 15 amino acids long. The CDR3 bases are TGTGCCACCAGCAGAGAGGGGACTAGCAGGAACATTCAGTACTTC. This translates into CATSREGTSRNIQYF.

This clonotype was observed at least ten times. The chain couples TRBV6-5 to TRBJ2-5, with unresolved D. The CDR3 totals 14 residues. Between the trimmed V and J ends, which lost 1 base and 2 bases, there was a span of 8 bases. Germline-derived CDR1 and CDR2 are MNHEY and SVGAGI. As DNA, the CDR3 is TGTGCCAGCAGTTACTTCCAAGGACAAGAGACCCAGTACTTC. Translated: CASSYFQGQETQYF.

A few counts support this clonotype. The chain links TRBV29-1 to TRBJ2-7; tentatively, D is TRBD1 or TRBD2 (5 bases each). Germline loops: CDR1 SQVTM, CDR2 ANQGSEA. This CDR3 is built from 17 residues. The germline V and J ends were trimmed by 2 bases and 2 bases, with 22 bases remaining between them. CDR3 amino acids: CSVELRGPGPRAYEQYF. The CDR3 coding sequence is TGCAGCGTTGAACTTCGGGGACCGGGACCCAGGGCCTACGAGCAGTACTTC.

A remark on this clonotype: A much bigger clone sits one base away, suggesting this may be a read error. The CDR3 sequence is CATRGRGVYEQYF. The CDR3 DNA is TGTGCCACCCGCGGACGGGGGGTCTACGAGCAGTACTTC. This sequence joins TRBV2 and TRBJ2-7, with 7 bases matching TRBD2. J was trimmed by 3 bases and V by 10 bases; bases with no gene match: 9. This CDR3 region has 13 residues. Germline CDR1 SNHLY, CDR2 FYNNEI.

The gene calls are TRBV7-9 and TRBJ1-2; D call uncertain. This CDR3 has 13 amino acids. Germline V lookup: CDR1 SEHNR, CDR2 FQNEAQ (reference sequence). The germline V and J ends were trimmed by 5 bases and 4 bases, with 11 bases remaining between them. The CDR3 sequence: CASSPQDTYGYTF. DNA for the CDR3: TGTGCCAGCAGCCCCCAGGATACCTATGGCTACACCTTC.

This clonotype was recorded at least ten times. The chain is built from TRBV12-3 or TRBV12-4 and TRBJ2-4, with D possibly matching TRBD2 (6 bases). This CDR3 is 14 amino acids long. The V gene lost 5 bases and the J gene lost 9 bases, with 17 bases spanning the gap. The CDR3 here is CASSPGHGGGIQYF. As DNA, the CDR3 is TGTGCCAGCAGTCCCGGCCACGGGGGTGGCATTCAGTACTTC.

V and J are TRBV5-4 and TRBJ1-1; maybe TRBD1 (6 bases). The V and J ends lost 5 bases and 4 bases respectively, with 15 bases between them. The CDR3 totals 14 residues. Germline V gene sequence: CDR1 SGHNT, CDR2 YYREEE (reference sequence). The CDR3 protein is CASSPGGAGTEAFF. CDR3 bases: TGTGCCAGCAGTCCTGGGGGCGCGGGCACTGAAGCTTTCTTT.

This clonotype was counted ten times or more. V and J are TRBV28 and TRBJ2-7, with TRBD1 identical over 9 bases. V gave up 4 bases and J gave up 3 bases; unmatched junction bases: 7. The CDR3 is 15 residues long. Germline V CDR1 and CDR2: MDHEN, SYDVKM. CDR3 sequence reads: CASSSSGTGHYEQYF. CDR3 nucleotides: TGTGCCAGCAGTTCTTCCGGGACAGGGCACTACGAGCAGTACTTC.

This clonotype was seen ten or more times. The chain recombines TRBV27 with TRBJ2-3, with 11 bases matching TRBD2. CDR1 is MNHEY and CDR2 is SMNVEV in the germline V gene (reference sequence). V lost 4 bases, J lost 1 base, and 7 bases stayed unmatched. The CDR3 has 17 residues. The DNA for the CDR3 is TGTGCCAGCAGTTCCGTAGGACTAGCGGGCCGCACAGATACGCAGTATTTT. Amino acid sequence: CASSSVGLAGRTDTQYF.

The V call is TRBV7-9, the J call TRBJ2-1; 14 nucleotides align to TRBD2. Germline CDR1 is SEHNR and CDR2 is FQNEAQ (reference sequence). This CDR3 has 16 residues. V was clipped by 6 bases and J by 9 bases; unmatched bases: 10. The CDR3 nucleotides read TGTGCCAGCAGTTACTCCGGGACTAGCGGGAGATCTGAGCAGTTCTTC. This translates into CASSYSGTSGRSEQFF.